The rows below give T cell receptor beta chains drawn from one sample of a study of control samples from healthy donors and cancer patients. TCRdb's table, derived via immunoSEQ multiplex PCR, lists solely in-frame clones and lacks some. This repertoire shows around 140,000 clones, 91% found once; its top ten account for less than 8.5%. Sample: blood. The receptors shown here come from a young man in good health. The CDR3 runs from the conserved cysteine through the conserved F or W. The D gene is left open where the match is weak.

d_call,v_call,j_call,cdr3_nt,cdr3_aa
TRBD1,TRBV19,TRBJ1-5,TGTGCCAGTAGTATAGGGACAGGGCTACAGCCCCAGCATTTT,CASSIGTGLQPQHF
-,TRBV5-4,TRBJ1-5,TGTGCCAGCAGCCTCCAGGGGACTGGTAGCAATCAGCCCCAGCATTTT,CASSLQGTGSNQPQHF
-,TRBV3-1/TRBV3-2,TRBJ1-2,TGTGCCAGCAGCCAAGAGGGGGCGGCGACCTATGGCTACACCTTC,CASSQEGAATYGYTF
-,TRBV19,TRBJ2-7,TGTGCCAGTAGTAATTACAGGGTAGGGGGAACCTACGAGCAGTACTTC,CASSNYRVGGTYEQYF
-,TRBV19,TRBJ1-3,TGTGCCAGTAGTATCCACCTCAGGGAAAACTCTGGAAACACCATATATTTT,CASSIHLRENSGNTIYF
-,TRBV7-2,TRBJ1-1,TGTGCCAGCAGCTTAGAGTCAGTGAACACTGAAGCTTTCTTT,CASSLESVNTEAFF
-,TRBV13,TRBJ2-7,TGTGCCAGCAGCTTCGTGGGACTTTCCGACTACGAGCAGTACTTC,CASSFVGLSDYEQYF
-,TRBV6-6,TRBJ1-1,TGTGCCAGCTCCTTCGGGTTGAACACTGAAGCTTTCTTT,CASSFGLNTEAFF
-,TRBV19,TRBJ2-7,TGTGCCAGTAGTATCCGACCCTTCAGCCAGCAGTACTTC,CASSIRPFSQQYF
TRBD1,TRBV9,TRBJ2-3,TGTGCCAGCAGCACGGGACAGGGTGACCACACAGATACGCAGTATTTT,CASSTGQGDHTDTQYF
-,TRBV2,TRBJ2-3,TGTGCCAGCAGTGAAGGGATAGGCACAGATACGCAGTATTTT,CASSEGIGTDTQYF
TRBD1,TRBV10-3,TRBJ2-2,TGTGCCATCAGAGACAGGGAATATACCGGGGAGCTGTTTTTT,CAIRDREYTGELFF
-,TRBV6-5,TRBJ1-3,TGTGCCAGCAGTTACTCGGTACAGACTACCCGAAACACCATATATTTT,CASSYSVQTTRNTIYF
TRBD2,TRBV5-1,TRBJ2-7,TGCGCCAGCAGCTTGGGGGGGGGTGACGAGCAGTACTTC,CASSLGGGDEQYF
TRBD1,TRBV5-5,TRBJ2-3,TGTGCCAGCAGCTCGGGACAGTACACAGATACGCAGTATTTT,CASSSGQYTDTQYF
-,TRBV12-2,TRBJ1-3,TGTGCAAGTCGCCCCGGGACCTTTTATACCATATATTTT,CASRPGTFYTIYF